The clone carrying this T cell receptor (beta chain) appeared a few times. Noted time point: cycle 4 day 1 (C4D1), after less than 7 weeks of nivolumab. Exposure to brentuximab vedotin varied, and each patient had relapsed following autologous stem cell transplantation. Profiled with immunoSEQ multiplex PCR; TCRdb holds only in-frame clones, not every one. The profile shows roughly 41,000 clones, around 74% of them singletons. This CDR3 spans 16 amino acids. V dropped 0 bases and J dropped 6 bases, with 14 bases sitting between them. CDR1 is LGHNA, CDR2 YSLEER, per germline. This specimen comes from a study of PD-1 blockade in classical Hodgkin lymphoma. On the study more broadly: Intravenous delivery of nivolumab at 3 mg/kg to patients occurred every 2 weeks.

V is TRBV4-3 and J is TRBJ1-4; no firm D call. The source of this sequence is a human donor with classical Hodgkin lymphoma. The sample in question was peripheral blood mononuclear cells (PBMCs), obtained before the fourth cycle of nivolumab. The CDR3 here is CASSQDTGRADEKLFF. The DNA for the CDR3 is TGCGCCAGCAGCCAAGATACTGGGAGAGCCGATGAAAAACTGTTTTTT.